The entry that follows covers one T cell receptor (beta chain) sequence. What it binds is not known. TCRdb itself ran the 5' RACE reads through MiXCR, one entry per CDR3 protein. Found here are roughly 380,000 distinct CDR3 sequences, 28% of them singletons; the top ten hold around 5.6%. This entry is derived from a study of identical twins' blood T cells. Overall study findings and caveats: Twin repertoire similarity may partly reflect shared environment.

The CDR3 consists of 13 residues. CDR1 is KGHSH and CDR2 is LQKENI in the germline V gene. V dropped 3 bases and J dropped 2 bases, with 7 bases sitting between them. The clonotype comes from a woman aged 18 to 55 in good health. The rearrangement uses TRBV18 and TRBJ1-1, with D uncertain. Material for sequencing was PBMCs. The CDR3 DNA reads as TGTGCCAGCTCACCTCAGGCTAACACTGAAGCTTTCTTT. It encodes CASSPQANTEAFF.